The present T cell receptor beta chain was sequenced within a study of T cells in Graves' hyperthyroidism and ophthalmopathy. This clonotype was seen only a few times. Its antigen is unidentified. Each 10 ml fresh peripheral blood draw supplied the PBMCs. Overall study findings and caveats: Ophthalmopathy cases were set apart from stable hyperthyroidism by a 13 V-J model. Ophthalmopathy was predicted by the model a median of 6.5 months ahead of onset.

Amplification of TCR beta CDR3 regions was performed using RNA transcripts as template. Primed by the HTBI set, a first-round RT-PCR was run on the TCR CDR3. In TCRdb, the multiplex PCR reads were re-called with MiXCR into one record per CDR3 protein. The sample shows under 350,000 distinct CDR3 sequences, 21% of them seen only once. The TCR was taken from a woman in her forties or fifties with Graves' hyperthyroidism. The sample consisted of blood.

CDR3 DNA: TGTGCCAGCAGACCCCTATGGGGGACAGCGGGCACCGGGGAGCTGTTTTTT. Translated, it gives CASRPLWGTAGTGELFF. The rearrangement links TRBV25-1 to TRBJ2-2; TRBD1 is a possible D gene (7 bases). CDR3 length equals 17 residues. From germline, CDR1 is MGHDK and CDR2 SYGVNS. Trimming cost V 6 bases and J 4 bases, with 21 bases left between them.